Shown below are 11 T cell receptor beta chains from a single sample sequenced in a study of graft-versus-host responses after intestinal transplantation. The antigens these receptors bind are not known. The table came from immunoSEQ multiplex PCR; TCRdb's copy has only in-frame clones and leaves some out. The data show over 75,000 clones, 85% to 95% seen once. The sample in question was unstimulated CD8+ T cells sorted from spleen or lymph node cells, obtained before transplant. Receptor source: a human donor who was the organ donor for an intestinal transplant.

The CDR3 spells CASSPREEGIYEQYF. The CDR3, as DNA: TGTGCCAGCAGCCCCCGGGAGGAAGGGATTTACGAGCAGTACTTC. The rearrangement joins TRBV28 to TRBJ2-7; 7 bases agree with TRBD2. In germline, CDR1 is MDHEN, CDR2 SYDVKM. V lost 6 bases to trimming and J lost 4 bases; unmatched junction nucleotides: 12. The CDR3 has 15 amino acids.

The chain is built from TRBV7-3 and TRBJ2-3; no reliable D call. Germline CDR1 is SGHTA and CDR2 is FQGTGA. The germline V and J ends were trimmed by 5 bases and 3 bases, with 9 bases remaining between them. The CDR3 is 13 residues long. The CDR3 region is CASSAYGTDTQYF. The CDR3 DNA reads TGTGCCAGCAGCGCCTACGGGACAGATACGCAGTATTTT. Full variable domain (rest looked up from reference TRBV7-3 and TRBJ2-3): GAGVSQTPSNKVTEKGKYVELRCDPISGHTALYWYRQSLGQGPEFLIYFQGTGAADDSGLPNDRFFAVRPEGSVSTLKIQRTERGDSAVYLCASSAYGTDTQYFGPGTRLTVL.

DNA for the CDR3: TGTGCCAGCAGCTTTCTCTATACGGAGACCCAGTACTTC. It encodes CASSFLYTETQYF. The V gene is TRBV5-8, the J gene TRBJ2-5; D is unresolved. The CDR3 sequence is 13 residues long. V was clipped by 2 bases and J by 5 bases, with 10 bases between them. Germline assignment: CDR1 SGHTS and CDR2 YDEGEE.

This rearrangement joins TRBV11-3 to TRBJ1-6; the D is unclear. The germline gives CDR1 SGHNT, CDR2 YENEEA. This CDR3 has 17 amino acids. The V gene lost 1 base and the J gene lost 5 bases, with 15 bases spanning the gap. CDR3 sequence: CASSLAPGWMDNSPLHF. The CDR3 DNA reads TGTGCCAGCAGCTTAGCGCCAGGATGGATGGATAATTCACCCCTCCACTTT. Together with reference TRBV11-3 and TRBJ1-6, the CDR3 gives the full variable domain: EAGVVQSPRYKIIEKKQPVAFWCNPISGHNTLYWYLQNLGQGPELLIRYENEEAVDDSQLPKDRFSAERLKGVDSTLKIQPAELGDSAVYLCASSLAPGWMDNSPLHFGNGTRLTVT.

The rearrangement joins TRBV4-1 to TRBJ2-1, with 11 bases lining up with TRBD2. Germline CDR1 is MGHRA and CDR2 is YSYEKL. The CDR3 totals 15 residues. V lost 5 bases and J lost 5; bases outside the gene matches: 5. CDR3 region: CASSTKTSGDNEQFF. The CDR3 DNA reads TGCGCCAGCAGCACAAAGACTAGCGGGGACAATGAGCAGTTCTTC.

This clone was detected only once. This chain links TRBV7-7 with TRBJ2-5; the D gene is possibly TRBD1 (5 bases). The length of the CDR3 is 15 residues. In germline, CDR1 is SSHAT, CDR2 FNYEAQ (reference sequence). V was shortened by 1 base and J by 0 bases, with 9 bases between the two germline ends. The CDR3 region is CASSLGTGDQETQYF. For the CDR3, the DNA is TGTGCCAGCAGCTTAGGAACAGGAGACCAAGAGACCCAGTACTTC.

V gene TRBV6-1 combines with J gene TRBJ1-2, with D perhaps matching TRBD1 (6 bases). Germline V CDR1 and CDR2: MNHNS, SASEGT. CDR3 size: 15 residues. V lost 3 bases to trimming and J lost 6 bases, with 17 bases between them. The CDR3 is CASSDRGTSADGYTF. CDR3 nucleotide sequence: TGTGCCAGCAGTGACCGAGGGACATCTGCGGATGGCTACACCTTC.

The chain links TRBV4-2 to TRBJ2-7, with D tentatively TRBD1 (5 bases). Trimming took 8 bases from V and 0 from J, leaving 11 bases between them. CDR3 size: 13 residues. CDR1 and CDR2 (germline): LGHNA, YNFKEQ. The DNA for the CDR3 is TGTGCCAGCGGGGAAGGGGACTCCTACGAGCAGTACTTC. Translation gives CASGEGDSYEQYF.

This rearrangement joins TRBV29-1 to TRBJ1-1; D unresolved. The CDR3 extends over 14 amino acids. Germline-derived CDR1 and CDR2 are SQVTM and ANQGSEA. Trimming left V 1 base short and J 1 base short, with 10 bases between. CDR3 nucleotides: TGCAGCGTTGAAGGTACAGAGGGGAACACTGAAGCTTTCTTT. The encoded protein is CSVEGTEGNTEAFF. The whole variable domain, remainder taken from reference TRBV29-1 and TRBJ1-1, is SAVISQKPSRDICQRGTSLTIQCQVDSQVTMMFWYRQQPGQSLTLIATANQGSEATYESGFVIDKFPISRPNLTFSTLTVSNMSPEDSSIYLCSVEGTEGNTEAFFGQGTRLTVV.

With regard to this clone: The junction shows a germline mismatch at one end, possibly a read error. The chain employs TRBV9 and TRBJ2-1; the match to TRBD1 covers 8 bases. Germline V lookup: CDR1 SGDLS, CDR2 YYNGEE. The CDR3 sequence is 12 residues long. CDR3 sequence (DNA): TGTGCCAGCAGCAACTGGCAGGGGGCTTCGCTCTTC. This sequence encodes CASSNWQGASLF.

The chain links TRBV4-1 to TRBJ1-2; D call uncertain. Looked up from germline, CDR1 is MGHRA and CDR2 is YSYEKL. The length of the CDR3 is 15 residues. Trimming left V 5 bases short and J 3 bases short, with 16 bases between. The DNA of the CDR3 is TGCGCCAGCAGCAACCGACAAGGTGTGTACTATGGCTACACCTTC. Its protein product is CASSNRQGVYYGYTF.